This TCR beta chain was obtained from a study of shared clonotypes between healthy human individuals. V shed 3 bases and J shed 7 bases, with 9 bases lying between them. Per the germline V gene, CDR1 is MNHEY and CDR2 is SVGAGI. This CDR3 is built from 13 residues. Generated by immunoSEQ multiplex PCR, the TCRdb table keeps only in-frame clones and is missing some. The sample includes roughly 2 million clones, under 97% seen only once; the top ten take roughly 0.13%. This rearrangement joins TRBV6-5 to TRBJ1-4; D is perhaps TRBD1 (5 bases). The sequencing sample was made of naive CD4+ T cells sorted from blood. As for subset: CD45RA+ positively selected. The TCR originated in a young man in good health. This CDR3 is CASSYAGSEKLFF. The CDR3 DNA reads TGTGCCAGCAGTTATGCAGGGAGTGAAAAACTGTTTTTT.